The 25 T cell receptor beta chains below come from one sample, sequenced in a study of T cell responses to AZD1222 COVID-19 vaccine. Sequencing used immunoSEQ multiplex PCR; TCRdb keeps in-frame clones, though not all of them. The sample gives 190,000 or so clones, just over 90% of which show up once; approximately 3.4% is in the top ten. Material: peripheral blood, obtained 28 days after the second AZD1222 dose. The receptors stem from an adult who received the AZD1222 COVID-19 vaccine.

The rearrangement uses TRBV5-1 and TRBJ2-2; D perhaps matches TRBD1 (6 bases). Trimming stripped 7 bases from V and 4 bases from J, with 17 bases between. The CDR3 spans 15 residues. Per germline, CDR1 SGHRS and CDR2 YFSETQ. The CDR3 DNA reads as TGCGCCAGCTCGCTACAGGGACCGGGCACCGGGGAGCTGTTTTTT. It encodes CASSLQGPGTGELFF.

This chain uses TRBV9 with TRBJ2-3; D gene uncertain. The germline gives CDR1 SGDLS, CDR2 YYNGEE. The CDR3 has 15 amino acids. The V and J ends lost 3 bases and 0 bases respectively, with 11 bases between them. In DNA form, the CDR3 reads TGTGCCAGCAGCGCCGCGGTACTGAGCACAGATACGCAGTATTTT. This sequence encodes CASSAAVLSTDTQYF.

The CDR3, as DNA: TGTGCCATCAGTGGACAGGGGAGCTCCTATAATTCACCCCTCCACTTT. The encoded protein is CAISGQGSSYNSPLHF. The gene calls are TRBV10-3 and TRBJ1-6; TRBD1 agrees at 8 bases. The CDR3 runs to 16 residues. Per the germline V gene, CDR1 is ENHRY and CDR2 is SYGVKD. Trimming removed 4 bases from V and 0 bases from J; junction bases left unmatched: 2.

The chain has TRBV7-2 and TRBJ1-3; 7 bases agree with TRBD1. The CDR3 totals 15 residues. CDR1 SGHTA and CDR2 FQGNSA come from the germline V gene. J gave up 0 bases and V 5 bases, and 4 bases lay outside the gene matches. The CDR3 region has the DNA TGTGCCAGCAGCCCCCGGGACAGCTCTGGAAACACCATATATTTT. Amino acids: CASSPRDSSGNTIYF.

V and J are TRBV19 and TRBJ2-1; tentative D call: TRBD1 (5 bases). Germline CDR1 reads LNHDA; CDR2 reads SQIVND (reference sequence). The CDR3 length is 13 residues. V gave up 5 bases and J gave up 7 bases, with 12 bases separating them. DNA for the CDR3: TGTGCCAGTAGTTATAAGGGGTGGAATGAGCAGTTCTTC. Translating gives CASSYKGWNEQFF. Filled out from reference TRBV19 and TRBJ2-1, the complete variable domain reads DGGITQSPKYLFRKEGQNVTLSCEQNLNHDAMYWYRQDPGQGLRLIYYSQIVNDFQKGDIAEGYSVSREKKESFPLTVTSAQKNPTAFYLCASSYKGWNEQFFGPGTRLTVL.

This clone was recorded only once. This sequence joins TRBV19 and TRBJ2-5, with a tentative D call TRBD1 (6 bases). Looked up from germline, CDR1 is LNHDA and CDR2 is SQIVND (reference sequence). The CDR3 is 16 residues long. Trimming cost V 6 bases and J 5 bases, with 22 bases left between them. CDR3 in amino acids: CASSPLFRDIEETQYF. The CDR3 DNA sequence: TGTGCCAGTAGCCCTCTATTCCGGGACATTGAGGAGACCCAGTACTTC.

The chain recombines TRBV9 with TRBJ1-2, with 7 bases identical to TRBD1. The ends lost 3 bases at V and 8 bases at J; junction bases unmatched: 4. CDR1 is SGDLS and CDR2 is YYNGEE in the germline V gene. This CDR3 contains 12 residues. In DNA form, the CDR3 reads TGTGCCAGCAGCGGCGGGACAGAAGGCTACACCTTC. Translated, it gives CASSGGTEGYTF.

The V gene is TRBV28, the J gene TRBJ2-4, with TRBD2 matching over 14 bases. V trimming: 2 bases; J trimming: 12 bases; junction bases outside the gene matches: 15. Germline CDR1 is MDHEN and CDR2 is SYDVKM. The CDR3 is 18 amino acids. The CDR3 DNA is TGTGCCAGCAGTTTAGTTGTCGGACTAGCGGGAGGAGGGGCCTCTCAGTACTTC. Its translation: CASSLVVGLAGGGASQYF.

The rearrangement uses TRBV5-4 and TRBJ2-5, with D possibly matching TRBD1 (5 bases). The CDR3 sequence is 12 residues long. The ends were cut back, 0 bases at V and 9 bases at J, with 9 bases in the middle. CDR1 SGHNT and CDR2 YYREEE come from the germline V gene (reference sequence). CDR3 nucleotide sequence: TGTGCCAGCAGCTTGGGGGGCCGCCCCCAGTACTTC. It specifies CASSLGGRPQYF.

The rearrangement joins TRBV6-4 to TRBJ2-2; D ambiguous. Trimming took off 2 bases at V and 1 base at J, with 5 bases between the two ends. The CDR3 is made up of 14 amino acids. Germline lookup yields CDR1 MRHNA and CDR2 SNTAGT. Written as DNA, the CDR3 is TGTGCCAGCAGTGACGACGGGAACACCGGGGAGCTGTTTTTT. Protein sequence: CASSDDGNTGELFF.

J is TRBJ2-1 and V is TRBV5-1, with 8 bases fitting TRBD2. V dropped 4 bases and J dropped 8; count of bases not matched to a gene: 5. Germline CDR1 is SGHRS and CDR2 is YFSETQ. The CDR3 extends over 13 amino acids. CDR3 amino acids: CASSMTSAHEQFF. The CDR3 nucleotides are TGCGCCAGCAGCATGACTAGCGCGCATGAGCAGTTCTTC.

This chain joins TRBV4-1 and TRBJ2-3; D gene ambiguous. There are 17 residues in the CDR3. The germline V gene encodes CDR1 MGHRA and CDR2 YSYEKL. V was clipped by 3 bases and J by 0 bases, with 16 bases between them. CDR3 protein: CASSHFSPKESTDTQYF. CDR3 coding DNA: TGCGCCAGCAGCCATTTCTCTCCGAAGGAGAGCACAGATACGCAGTATTTT.

The CDR3: CASSRDRNTEAFF. The CDR3 DNA follows: TGTGCCAGCAGCCGAGACCGGAACACTGAAGCTTTCTTT. The V and J genes are TRBV13 and TRBJ1-1, with no clear D. CDR1 and CDR2 from the germline V gene are PRHDT and FYEKMQ (reference sequence). The CDR3 covers 13 residues. V was shortened by 5 bases and J by 1 base, with 8 bases between the two germline ends.

V usage is TRBV12-3 or TRBV12-4 and J usage is TRBJ1-6; D not resolved. The CDR3 is made up of 12 amino acids. V was pared by 7 bases and J by 9 bases, with 10 bases between. In nucleotides, the CDR3 is TGTGCCAGCACTATGGAGGCTTCACCCCTCCACTTT. Its protein product is CASTMEASPLHF.

The gene calls are TRBV5-1 and TRBJ2-7; D possibly corresponds to TRBD2 (6 bases). Germline V gene data show CDR1 as SGHRS and CDR2 as YFSETQ. The CDR3 has 14 residues. V was shortened by 9 bases and J by 0 bases, with 16 bases between the two germline ends. The CDR3 region is CATKPGTSSYEQYF. The CDR3 DNA is TGCGCCACGAAGCCCGGGACTTCCTCCTACGAGCAGTACTTC.

This chain joins TRBV12-3 or TRBV12-4 and TRBJ1-2, with D possibly matching TRBD1 (5 bases). This CDR3 has 13 amino acids. V lost 3 bases to trimming and J lost 3 bases, with 8 bases between them. The CDR3 sequence: CASSFPGDYGYTF. The CDR3 DNA sequence: TGTGCCAGCAGTTTCCCGGGGGACTATGGCTACACCTTC.

The chain combines TRBV30 with TRBJ1-1, with TRBD1 matching over 7 bases. V was pared by 2 bases and J by 11 bases, with 11 bases of the junction left unmatched. The germline V gene encodes CDR1 GTSNPN and CDR2 SVGIG (reference sequence). The CDR3 sequence is 13 residues long. Here the CDR3 reads CAWSREGGQRAFF. The DNA for the CDR3 is TGTGCCTGGAGTCGAGAGGGGGGACAGCGGGCTTTCTTT.

J is TRBJ2-1 and V is TRBV11-2, with no clear D. V lost 3 bases to trimming and J lost 1 base, with 16 bases between them. The CDR3 length is 17 residues. Looked up from germline, CDR1 is SGHAT and CDR2 is FQNNGV. CDR3 nucleotides: TGTGCCAGCAGCTTTGGTATCCGACGGGTATCCTACAATGAGCAGTTCTTC. This encodes CASSFGIRRVSYNEQFF.

The CDR3: CASSVNAGGPNEKLFF. As DNA, the CDR3 is TGTGCCAGCAGCGTAAATGCCGGGGGTCCTAATGAAAAACTGTTTTTT. This chain joins TRBV9 and TRBJ1-4, with a tentative D call TRBD1 (5 bases). Germline CDR1 SGDLS, CDR2 YYNGEE. Trimming removed 1 base from V and 3 bases from J, with 13 bases in between. CDR3 length: 16 amino acids.

This clone occurred once. The J gene is TRBJ1-2, the V gene TRBV15, with 8 bases lining up with TRBD1. V shed 0 bases, J shed 7 bases, and the junction held 13 bases outside the gene matches. Germline assignment: CDR1 LNHNV and CDR2 YYDKDF (reference sequence). This CDR3 is built from 17 residues. CDR3 protein: CATSRDDQGAPQVGYTF. The CDR3 DNA reads TGTGCCACCAGCAGAGATGATCAGGGGGCGCCCCAAGTTGGCTACACCTTC.

The gene calls are TRBV4-1 and TRBJ2-3; the match to TRBD2 covers 8 bases. This CDR3 is 17 amino acids long. CDR1 is MGHRA and CDR2 is YSYEKL in the germline V gene. Losses at the gene ends were 2 bases for V and 0 bases for J; bases not matched to a gene: 7. CDR3 sequence: CASSQPLAATSTDTQYF. CDR3 in DNA: TGCGCCAGCAGCCAACCACTAGCGGCAACTAGCACAGATACGCAGTATTTT.

The genes are TRBV21-1 and TRBJ1-1; the D segment call TRBD1 is taken from the table without a DNA check. TRBV21-1 counts as a pseudogene. The CDR3 sequence is 12 residues long. The CDR3 DNA sequence: TGTGCCAGTAAACAGGGCTACACTGAAGCTTTCTTT. Translated, it gives CASKQGYTEAFF.

The chain has TRBV3-1 (or the pseudogene TRBV3-2) and TRBJ1-5; 12 nucleotides line up with TRBD1. V dropped 3 bases and J dropped 1; count of bases not matched to a gene: 7. The CDR3 loop spans 18 amino acids. The germline gives CDR1 LGHDT, CDR2 YNNKEL (reference sequence). The CDR3: CASSQAGTGGGSNQPQHF. Written as DNA, the CDR3 is TGTGCCAGCAGCCAGGCCGGGACAGGGGGCGGGAGCAATCAGCCCCAGCATTTT.

V gene TRBV24-1 combines with J gene TRBJ2-7, with D possibly TRBD1 on 5 matching bases. Per the germline V gene, CDR1 is KGHDR and CDR2 is SFDVKD. V gave up 2 bases and J gave up 2 bases, with 9 bases separating them. This CDR3 region has 14 residues. This chain's CDR3 is CATSDSGHTYEQYF. CDR3 in DNA: TGTGCCACCAGTGATTCTGGACACACCTACGAGCAGTACTTC.

This clone has just one count. The rearrangement links TRBV18 to TRBJ1-1; no firm D call. Trimming took 0 bases from V and 0 from J, leaving 5 bases between them. Germline loops: CDR1 KGHSH, CDR2 LQKENI. This CDR3 has 14 amino acids. CDR3 protein: CASSPPALNTEAFF. In nucleotides, the CDR3 is TGTGCCAGCTCACCACCAGCCTTGAACACTGAAGCTTTCTTT.